This TCR beta chain was observed in a study of blood T cell repertoires in COVID-19. Data came from immunoSEQ multiplex PCR; TCRdb stores just in-frame clones and leaves some out. The repertoire holds about 180,000 clones, with 70% to 90% as singletons. With 5 bases clipped from V and 7 bases from J, the junction kept 5 bases outside the gene matches. The CDR3 totals 13 residues. The V gene's germline CDR1 is SGHTA and CDR2 FQGNSA. This clonotype was sampled from a man aged 60-69 years with acute or convalescent COVID-19. The source material was peripheral blood. J is TRBJ1-5 and V is TRBV7-2; 7 positions agree with TRBD1. CDR3 protein: CASSPGGEQPQHF. The CDR3 DNA reads as TGTGCCAGCAGCCCAGGGGGAGAACAGCCCCAGCATTTT.